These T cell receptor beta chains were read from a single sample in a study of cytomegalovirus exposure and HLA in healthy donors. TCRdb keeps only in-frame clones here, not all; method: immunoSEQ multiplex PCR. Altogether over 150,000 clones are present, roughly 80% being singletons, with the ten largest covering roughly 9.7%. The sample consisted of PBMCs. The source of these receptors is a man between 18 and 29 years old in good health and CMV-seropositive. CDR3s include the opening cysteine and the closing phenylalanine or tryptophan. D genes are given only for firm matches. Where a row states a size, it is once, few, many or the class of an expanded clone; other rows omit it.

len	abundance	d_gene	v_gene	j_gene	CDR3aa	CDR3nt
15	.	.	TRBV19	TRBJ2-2	CASSIGSAATGELFF	TGTGCCAGTAGTATCGGTAGCGCCGCCACCGGGGAGCTGTTTTTT
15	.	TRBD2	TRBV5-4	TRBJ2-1	CASSYGSSGRAEQFF	TGTGCCAGCAGCTACGGCAGTAGCGGGAGGGCCGAGCAGTTCTTC
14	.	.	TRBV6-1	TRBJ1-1	CASSEREWNTEAFF	TGTGCCAGCAGTGAACGGGAATGGAACACTGAAGCTTTCTTT
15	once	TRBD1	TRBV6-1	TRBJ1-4	CASSPSTGVQEKLFF	TGTGCCAGCAGCCCAAGTACAGGGGTTCAGGAAAAACTGTTTTTT
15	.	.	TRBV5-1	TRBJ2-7	CASSLEGIGSYEQYF	TGCGCCAGCAGCTTGGAGGGGATAGGGTCCTACGAGCAGTACTTC
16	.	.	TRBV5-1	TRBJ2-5	CASSYSSGHETETQYF	TGCGCCAGCAGCTACTCGTCCGGACACGAGACAGAGACCCAGTACTTC
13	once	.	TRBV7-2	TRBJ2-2	CASSLRGLGELFF	TGTGCCAGCAGCTTACGCGGGCTCGGGGAGCTGTTTTTT
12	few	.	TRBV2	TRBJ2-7	CSRQEAAYEQYF	TGTTCCAGGCAGGAGGCGGCATACGAGCAGTACTTC
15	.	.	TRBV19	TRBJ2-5	CASSILPSGAETQYF	TGTGCCAGTAGTATCCTACCCTCGGGAGCCGAGACCCAGTACTTC
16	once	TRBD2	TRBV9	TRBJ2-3	CASSVGLAGGTDTQYF	TGTGCCAGCAGCGTCGGACTAGCGGGGGGCACAGATACGCAGTATTTT
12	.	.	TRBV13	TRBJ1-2	CASSVDRNGYTF	TGTGCCAGCAGCGTGGACAGAAATGGCTACACCTTC
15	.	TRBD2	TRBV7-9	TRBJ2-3	CASSLEAGGRDTQYF	TGTGCCAGCAGCTTAGAAGCGGGGGGCCGGGATACGCAGTATTTT
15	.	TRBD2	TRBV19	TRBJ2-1	CASSILAGGDNEQFF	TGTGCCAGTAGTATCCTAGCGGGGGGGGACAATGAGCAGTTCTTC
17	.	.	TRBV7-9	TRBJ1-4	CASSSARGSRTNEKLFF	TGTGCCAGCAGCTCAGCCCGGGGATCGCGAACTAATGAAAAACTGTTTTTT
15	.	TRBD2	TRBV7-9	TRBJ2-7	CASSFVAGGPYEQYF	TGTGCCAGCAGCTTCGTAGCGGGAGGGCCCTACGAGCAGTACTTC
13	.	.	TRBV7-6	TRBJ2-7	CASSSTGGTSVYF	TGTGCCAGCAGCTCCACTGGCGGGACTTCGGTATACTTC
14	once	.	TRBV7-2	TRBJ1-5	CASSFKQGIQPQHF	TGTGCCAGCAGCTTCAAACAGGGAATTCAGCCCCAGCATTTT